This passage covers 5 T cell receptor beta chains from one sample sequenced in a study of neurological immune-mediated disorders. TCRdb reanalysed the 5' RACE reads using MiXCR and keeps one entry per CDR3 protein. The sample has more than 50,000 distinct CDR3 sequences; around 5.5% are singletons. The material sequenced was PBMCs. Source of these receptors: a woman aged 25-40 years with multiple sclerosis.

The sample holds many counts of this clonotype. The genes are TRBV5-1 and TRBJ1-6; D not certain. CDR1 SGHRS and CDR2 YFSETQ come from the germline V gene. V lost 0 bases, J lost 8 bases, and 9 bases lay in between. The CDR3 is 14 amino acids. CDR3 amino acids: CASSLETMYSPLHF. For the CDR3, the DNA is TGCGCCAGCAGCTTGGAGACAATGTATTCACCCCTCCACTTT.

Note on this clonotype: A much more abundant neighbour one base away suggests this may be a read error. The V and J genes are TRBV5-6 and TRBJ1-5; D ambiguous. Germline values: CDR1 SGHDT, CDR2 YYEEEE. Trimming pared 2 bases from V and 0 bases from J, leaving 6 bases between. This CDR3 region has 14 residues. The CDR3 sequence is CASSFSYSNQPQHF. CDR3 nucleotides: TGTGCCAGCAGCTTCTCCTATAGCAATCAGCCCCAGCATTTT.

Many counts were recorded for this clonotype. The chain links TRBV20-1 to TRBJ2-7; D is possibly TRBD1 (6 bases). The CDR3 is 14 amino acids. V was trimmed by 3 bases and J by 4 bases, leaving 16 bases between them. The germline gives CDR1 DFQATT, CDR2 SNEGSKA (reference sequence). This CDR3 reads CSASLQGYSYEQYF. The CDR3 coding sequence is TGCAGTGCTAGCCTCCAGGGGTATTCTTACGAGCAGTACTTC.

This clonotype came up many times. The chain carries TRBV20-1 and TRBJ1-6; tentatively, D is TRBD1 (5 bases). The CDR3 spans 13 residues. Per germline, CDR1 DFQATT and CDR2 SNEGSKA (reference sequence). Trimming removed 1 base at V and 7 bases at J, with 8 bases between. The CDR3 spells CSARGRGNSPLHF. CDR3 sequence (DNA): TGCAGTGCTAGAGGGAGGGGCAATTCACCCCTCCACTTT.

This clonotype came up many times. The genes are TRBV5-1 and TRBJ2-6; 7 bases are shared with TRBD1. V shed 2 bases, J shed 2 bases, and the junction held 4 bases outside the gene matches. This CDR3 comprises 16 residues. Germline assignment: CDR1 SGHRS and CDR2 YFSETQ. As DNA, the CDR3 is TGCGCCAGCAGCTTCTCCGGGACAGCTGGGGCCAACGTCCTGACTTTC. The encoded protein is CASSFSGTAGANVLTF.